Below are 15 T cell receptor beta chains sequenced from a single sample in a study of cytomegalovirus exposure and HLA in healthy donors. The PCR employed 60 Vbeta primers together with 13 Jbeta primers. The method was immunoSEQ multiplex PCR; TCRdb's version includes in-frame clones alone and lacks a portion of them. In total, the table holds 150,000 to 200,000 clones. Sequenced: PBMCs. These receptors were collected from a woman aged 18 to 35 in good health and CMV-seropositive.

The CDR3, as DNA: TGTGCCAGCAGTGGGGACAGAATCGGAAACACCATATATTTT. As protein: CASSGDRIGNTIYF. The rearrangement links TRBV25-1 to TRBJ1-3; 7 positions match TRBD1. The CDR3 runs 14 residues. Trimming took 4 bases from V and 4 from J; bases not matched to a gene: 4. Germline CDR1 reads MGHDK; CDR2 reads SYGVNS. Filled out from reference TRBV25-1 and TRBJ1-3, the complete variable domain reads EADIYQTPRYLVIGTGKKITLECSQTMGHDKMYWYQQDPGMELHLIHYSYGVNSTEKGDLSSESTVSRIRTEHFPLTLESARPSHTSQYLCASSGDRIGNTIYFGEGSWLTVV.

This chain joins TRBV7-2 and TRBJ2-5, with 11 nucleotides matching TRBD2. The germline V gene has CDR1 SGHTA and CDR2 FQGNSA. This CDR3 is 18 amino acids long. Trimming cost V 5 bases and J 0 bases; bases outside gene matches: 11. The chain's CDR3 is CASSQGEIAGGYQETQYF. The CDR3 DNA follows: TGTGCCAGCAGCCAAGGAGAGATAGCGGGGGGGTACCAAGAGACCCAGTACTTC.

V gene TRBV6-6 combines with J gene TRBJ2-3, with a weak D call TRBD2 (6 bases). The V end was cut by 0 bases, the J end by 1 base, with 11 bases between. Germline V gene data show CDR1 as MNHNY and CDR2 as SVGAGI (reference sequence). The CDR3 covers 16 residues. CDR3 residues: CASSYSGGKGTDTQYF. The CDR3 DNA follows: TGTGCCAGCAGTTACTCGGGGGGAAAGGGCACAGATACGCAGTATTTT.

V usage is TRBV5-4 and J usage is TRBJ1-3, with a tentative D call TRBD1 (5 bases). Trimming pared 2 bases from V and 4 bases from J, leaving 10 bases between. The CDR3 has 14 amino acids. Germline assignment: CDR1 SGHNT and CDR2 YYREEE (reference sequence). The CDR3 DNA follows: TGTGCCAGCAGCTTAGGAGACAGCGGAAACACCATATATTTT. Translated, it gives CASSLGDSGNTIYF.

The rearrangement joins TRBV29-1 to TRBJ2-7; 8 bases are shared with TRBD2. The germline V gene encodes CDR1 SQVTM and CDR2 ANQGSEA. This CDR3 is built from 15 residues. V trimming: 5 bases; J trimming: 4 bases; junction bases outside the gene matches: 13. Here the CDR3 reads CSVHLGERETYEQYF. DNA of the CDR3: TGCAGCGTTCACCTAGGGGAGCGGGAGACATACGAGCAGTACTTC.

This chain links TRBV27 with TRBJ2-3, with a tentative D call TRBD2 (5 bases). Trimming took 4 bases from V and 0 from J, leaving 11 bases between them. The CDR3 has 15 amino acids. Germline-derived CDR1 and CDR2 are MNHEY and SMNVEV (reference sequence). CDR3 DNA: TGTGCCAGCAGTTCGGCGGGCGAAAGCACAGATACGCAGTATTTT. It yields the protein CASSSAGESTDTQYF.

J is TRBJ1-2 and V is TRBV7-2, with a tentative D call TRBD1 (5 bases). Germline CDR1 SGHTA, CDR2 FQGNSA. Trimming removed 4 bases at V and 4 bases at J, with 19 bases between. The CDR3 spans 16 residues. CDR3 sequence (DNA): TGTGCCAGCAGCTCCACTGGTAGGCAGGGCGGCTATGGCTACACCTTC. It encodes CASSSTGRQGGYGYTF. Filled out from reference TRBV7-2 and TRBJ1-2, the complete variable domain reads GAGVSQSPSNKVTEKGKDVELRCDPISGHTALYWYRQSLGQGLEFLIYFQGNSAPDKSGLPSDRFSAERTGGSVSTLTIQRTQQEDSAVYLCASSSTGRQGGYGYTFGSGTRLTVV.

Of note for this clone: The sample carries other DNA sequences with the same CDR3. The rearrangement uses TRBV25-1 and TRBJ1-6, with D possibly being TRBD1 (5 bases). Per the germline V gene, CDR1 is MGHDK and CDR2 is SYGVNS. This CDR3 has 18 amino acids. V was shortened by 1 base and J by 6 bases, with 19 bases between the two germline ends. The CDR3 region is CASSEFRGKGGGNSPLHF. The CDR3 coding sequence is TGTGCCAGCAGTGAATTTAGGGGAAAGGGCGGCGGTAATTCACCCCTCCACTTT.

J is TRBJ2-1 and V is TRBV14, with 8 bases that match TRBD2. This CDR3 is 15 amino acids long. Germline CDR1 and CDR2: SGHDN and FVKESK. V shed 1 base, J shed 4 bases, and the junction held 3 bases outside the gene matches. CDR3 sequence reads: CASSQGLARYNEQFF. CDR3 nucleotide sequence: TGTGCCAGCAGCCAAGGACTAGCGAGGTACAATGAGCAGTTCTTC.

The V call is TRBV6-7, the J call TRBJ2-5; D unclear. The assigned J gene may be wrong: the sequence end matches TRBJ2-7 better. TRBV6-7 is labeled an ORF, and its function is uncertain. The CDR3 totals 9 residues. The DNA of the CDR3 is TGTGCCAGTTCCTACGAGCAGTACTTC. It yields the protein CASSYEQYF.

V gene TRBV11-2 combines with J gene TRBJ2-7; weak D call: TRBD1 (5 bases). Germline CDR1 SGHAT, CDR2 FQNNGV. V was shortened by 6 bases and J by 0 bases, with 15 bases between the two germline ends. The CDR3 has 15 residues. The CDR3 here is CASSQEGDPSYEQYF. The DNA of the CDR3 is TGTGCCAGCAGTCAGGAAGGGGATCCCTCCTACGAGCAGTACTTC. The full variable domain, its missing parts supplied by reference TRBV11-2 and TRBJ2-7, is EAGVAQSPRYKIIEKRQSVAFWCNPISGHATLYWYQQILGQGPKLLIQFQNNGVVDDSQLPKDRFSAERLKGVDSTLKIQPAKLEDSAVYLCASSQEGDPSYEQYFGPGTRLTVT.

J is TRBJ2-3 and V is TRBV6-6; D not certain. Trimming removed 6 bases from V and 1 base from J, with 11 bases in between. CDR1 is MNHNY, CDR2 SVGAGI, per germline (reference sequence). The CDR3 has 14 amino acids. The CDR3 region has the DNA TGTGCCAGCAGCCTTCATCGGGGCACAGATACGCAGTATTTT. It is translated as CASSLHRGTDTQYF.

The rearrangement links TRBV4-3 to TRBJ2-5; TRBD1 is a possible D gene (6 bases). The CDR3 contains 15 residues. V was shortened by 0 bases and J by 5 bases, with 13 bases between the two germline ends. Germline CDR1 LGHNA, CDR2 YSLEER. This CDR3 is CASSQDLGGGETQYF. CDR3 sequence (DNA): TGCGCCAGCAGCCAAGATTTAGGGGGTGGCGAGACCCAGTACTTC.

The CDR3 sequence is CASSEKIVGQATNEKLFF. CDR3 DNA sequence: TGTGCCAGCAGTGAAAAGATCGTGGGACAGGCAACTAATGAAAAACTGTTTTTT. The chain employs TRBV6-1 and TRBJ1-4; 8 bases map to TRBD1. Germline V gene sequence: CDR1 MNHNS, CDR2 SASEGT. Trimming took 2 bases from V and 0 from J; bases not matched to a gene: 8. The CDR3 sequence is 18 residues long.

V and J are TRBV23-1 and TRBJ1-6; D is possibly TRBD1 (5 bases). TRBV23-1 is filed as an ORF, its function uncertain. With 0 bases removed from V and 8 bases from J, the gap between germline ends came to 8 bases. CDR3 length equals 14 residues. CDR3 sequence (DNA): TGCGCCAGCAGTCAATCGGGGGGGGATTCACCCCTCCACTTT. It yields the protein CASSQSGGDSPLHF.